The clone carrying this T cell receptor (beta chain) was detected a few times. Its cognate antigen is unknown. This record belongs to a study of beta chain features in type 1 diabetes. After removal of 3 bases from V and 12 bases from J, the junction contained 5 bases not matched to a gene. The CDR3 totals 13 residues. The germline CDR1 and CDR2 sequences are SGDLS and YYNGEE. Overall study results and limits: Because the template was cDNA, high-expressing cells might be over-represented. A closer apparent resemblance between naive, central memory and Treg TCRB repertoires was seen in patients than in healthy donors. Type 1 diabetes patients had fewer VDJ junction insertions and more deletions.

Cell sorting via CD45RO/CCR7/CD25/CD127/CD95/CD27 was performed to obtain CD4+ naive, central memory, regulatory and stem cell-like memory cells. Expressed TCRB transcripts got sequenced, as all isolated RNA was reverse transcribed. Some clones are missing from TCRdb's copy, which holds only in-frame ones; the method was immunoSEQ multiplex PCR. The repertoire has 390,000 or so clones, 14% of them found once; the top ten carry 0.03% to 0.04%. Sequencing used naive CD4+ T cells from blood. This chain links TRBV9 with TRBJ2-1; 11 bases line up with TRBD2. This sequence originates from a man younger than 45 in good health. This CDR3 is CASSAQTSGGQFF. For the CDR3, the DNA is TGTGCCAGCAGCGCCCAAACTAGCGGGGGGCAGTTCTTC.